The 8 T cell receptor beta chains below were found in one sample sequenced in a study of CD8+CD57+ T cells in acquired aplastic anemia. Patients who underwent sequencing had shown CD8+CD57+ cell expansion by flow cytometry. Genomic DNA, serving as template, underwent TCR beta VDJ and CDR3 profiling. TCRdb re-called the reads with MiXCR, one entry per CDR3 protein. The data hold around 120,000 distinct CDR3 sequences, with less than 50% observed a single time. Sequencing was performed on sorted CD4+, CD8+, or CD8+CD57+ T cells (not recorded which) from PBMCs. These TCRs come from a human donor with aplastic anemia.

This clonotype appeared a single time. This sequence joins TRBV20-1 and TRBJ2-5, with 10 bases identical to TRBD2. Germline V gene sequence: CDR1 DFQATT, CDR2 SNEGSKA (reference sequence). CDR3 length equals 13 residues. With 6 bases clipped from V and 5 bases from J, the junction kept 6 bases outside the gene matches. CDR3 amino acids: CSASGTSVETQYF. In nucleotides, the CDR3 is TGCAGTGCCTCTGGGACTAGCGTTGAGACCCAGTACTTC.

The rearrangement uses TRBV3-1 and TRBJ2-3, with TRBD2 matching over 8 bases. The V segment lost 4 bases and the J segment 5 bases; nucleotides outside the gene matches: 5. The CDR3 runs 14 residues. CDR1 is LGHDT, CDR2 YNNKEL, per germline (reference sequence). The CDR3 region is CASSRAGVLDTQYF. DNA of the CDR3: TGTGCCAGCAGCCGAGCGGGGGTTCTAGATACGCAGTATTTT.

This sequence joins TRBV7-6 and TRBJ2-1; D is ambiguous. There are 13 residues in the CDR3. V was pared by 5 bases and J by 3 bases, with 8 bases between. Germline V CDR1 and CDR2: SGHVS, FNYEAQ. CDR3 amino acids: CASSPDNYNEQFF. The CDR3 nucleotides are TGTGCCAGCAGCCCCGACAACTACAATGAGCAGTTCTTC. The variable domain in full, completed from reference TRBV7-6 and TRBJ2-1, reads GAGVSQSPRYKVTKRGQDVALRCDPISGHVSLYWYRQALGQGPEFLTYFNYEAQQDKSGLPNDRFSAERPEGSISTLTIQRTEQRDSAMYRCASSPDNYNEQFFGPGTRLTVL.

V gene TRBV19 combines with J gene TRBJ2-2; no clear D gene. Germline loops: CDR1 LNHDA, CDR2 SQIVND (reference sequence). V gave up 4 bases and J gave up 0 bases, with 18 bases separating them. CDR3 size: 18 residues. CDR3 sequence reads: CASSTISTSLANTGELFF. In nucleotides, the CDR3 is TGTGCCAGTAGTACTATCTCGACATCCCTCGCGAACACCGGGGAGCTGTTTTTT.

Ten or more counts support this clonotype. This sequence joins TRBV4-3 and TRBJ1-2, with a tentative D call TRBD1 (6 bases). V was cut by 0 bases and J by 5 bases, with 10 bases left in between. This CDR3 contains 14 residues. Germline V gene lookup returns CDR1 LGHNA and CDR2 YSLEER. The CDR3 here is CASSQEPQGYGYTF. The CDR3 nucleotides read TGCGCCAGCAGCCAAGAACCACAGGGATATGGCTACACCTTC.

This clonotype was detected many times. This chain joins TRBV10-3 and TRBJ1-1; D possibly corresponds to TRBD1 (5 bases). Trimming cost V 10 bases and J 4 bases, with 16 bases left between them. There are 13 residues in the CDR3. From germline, CDR1 is ENHRY and CDR2 SYGVKD. CDR3 DNA sequence: TGTGCCACCCGGCCCGGGGGGGGCACTGAAGCTTTCTTT. It yields the protein CATRPGGGTEAFF.

This rearrangement joins TRBV7-2 to TRBJ2-7; 7 nucleotides align to TRBD1. The V gene's germline CDR1 is SGHTA and CDR2 FQGNSA. J lost 3 bases, V lost 6 bases, and 11 bases had no gene match. The CDR3 spans 15 residues. The CDR3 DNA is TGTGCCAGCAGAAGGATGGACAGGTGGTACTACGAGCAGTACTTC. Translating it yields CASRRMDRWYYEQYF.

As for this clonotype: A read error may be the cause here, since a much bigger clone is one base away. The chain recombines TRBV6-1 with TRBJ2-3; D is ambiguous. Deletions cut 8 bases from V and 0 bases from J, with 12 bases between. This CDR3 contains 14 residues. Germline V gene lookup returns CDR1 MNHNS and CDR2 SASEGT. The CDR3 sequence: CASRHALSTDTQYF. The CDR3 DNA sequence: TGTGCCAGCCGTCATGCACTTAGCACAGATACGCAGTATTTT.